This record covers a single TCR beta chain. This entry is derived from a study of cytomegalovirus exposure and HLA in healthy donors. In nominal health when sampled, donors likely had unrecorded immune exposures nonetheless. J was trimmed by 3 bases and V by 5 bases; bases with no gene match: 6. The CDR3 has 14 residues. Germline V lookup: CDR1 MNHEY, CDR2 SVGAGI. The PCR ran on 60 Vbeta and 13 Jbeta primers. Using immunoSEQ multiplex PCR, the repertoire was profiled, and TCRdb retains in-frame clones only, with some absent. The table includes 95,000 to 150,000 clones, around 66% detected once. This TCR derives from a man aged 18 to 29 in good health and CMV-seronegative. The chain joins TRBV6-5 to TRBJ1-2, with TRBD1 identical over 7 bases. The sample consisted of PBMCs. This CDR3 is CASSVTRGHYGYTF. CDR3 nucleotides: TGTGCCAGCAGTGTAACTAGGGGGCACTATGGCTACACCTTC.